The sequence of this TCR beta chain was determined in a study of cytomegalovirus exposure and HLA in healthy donors. PCR amplification relied on 60 Vbeta primers (plus 13 Jbeta primers). TCRdb keeps only in-frame clones here, not all; method: immunoSEQ multiplex PCR. This table holds roughly 100,000 clones, roughly 70% found once. The germline gives CDR1 SGHRS, CDR2 YFSETQ. The length of the CDR3 is 14 residues. V lost 5 bases and J lost 2, with 14 bases in between. The rearrangement uses TRBV5-1 and TRBJ2-7, with D possibly TRBD1 on 6 matching bases. Sample: PBMCs. The receptor's source is a man aged 35-49 years in good health and CMV-seronegative. The CDR3 reads CASSYRAPAYEQYF. CDR3 nucleotide sequence: TGCGCCAGCAGTTACAGGGCCCCCGCCTACGAGCAGTACTTC.